The 2 T cell receptor beta chains given below trace back to one sample, sequenced in a study of blood T cell repertoires in COVID-19. Some clones are missing from TCRdb's copy, which holds only in-frame ones; the method was immunoSEQ multiplex PCR. The sample has 120,000 to 150,000 clones; 81% are singletons. The specimen sequenced was peripheral blood. These receptors were obtained from a human donor with acute or convalescent COVID-19. The donor label of this sample is uncertain.

This chain uses TRBV12-5 with TRBJ2-2; TRBD2 aligns across 9 bases. The CDR3 covers 16 residues. Germline V gene data show CDR1 as LGHNT and CDR2 as FRNRAP. J was trimmed by 1 base and V by 1 base; bases with no gene match: 1. This CDR3 is CASGLATSGNTGELFF. The CDR3 DNA reads TGTGCTAGTGGTTTGGCGACTAGCGGGAACACCGGGGAGCTGTTTTTT.

The genes are TRBV5-5 and TRBJ1-5; possibly TRBD1 for D (6 bases). CDR1 is SGHKS, CDR2 YYEKEE, per germline (reference sequence). There are 15 residues in the CDR3. Trimming shortened V by 4 bases and J by 0 bases, and 11 bases separated the two germline ends. The CDR3 region is CASSPGVVSNQPQHF. In nucleotides, the CDR3 is TGTGCCAGCAGCCCAGGGGTTGTTAGCAATCAGCCCCAGCATTTT.